This TCR beta chain was observed in a study of blood T cells in healthy people across ages. V dropped 6 bases and J dropped 3 bases, with 11 bases sitting between them. This CDR3 contains 14 residues. Using a J-beta primer mix together with a sample-barcoded 5' primer, a second PCR was run for about 7 to 12 cycles. Using its own MiXCR run on the 5' RACE reads, TCRdb lists one record per CDR3 protein. This sample has 1.5 million or so distinct CDR3 sequences, with around 40% found just once. The TCR sequence derives from a young woman in good health. The sample taken for sequencing was blood. J is TRBJ2-2 and V is TRBV12-3 or TRBV12-4; D might be TRBD1 (5 bases). The CDR3 protein is CASSPTAYTGELFF. The CDR3 nucleotides are TGTGCCAGCAGCCCGACAGCTTACACCGGGGAGCTGTTTTTT.